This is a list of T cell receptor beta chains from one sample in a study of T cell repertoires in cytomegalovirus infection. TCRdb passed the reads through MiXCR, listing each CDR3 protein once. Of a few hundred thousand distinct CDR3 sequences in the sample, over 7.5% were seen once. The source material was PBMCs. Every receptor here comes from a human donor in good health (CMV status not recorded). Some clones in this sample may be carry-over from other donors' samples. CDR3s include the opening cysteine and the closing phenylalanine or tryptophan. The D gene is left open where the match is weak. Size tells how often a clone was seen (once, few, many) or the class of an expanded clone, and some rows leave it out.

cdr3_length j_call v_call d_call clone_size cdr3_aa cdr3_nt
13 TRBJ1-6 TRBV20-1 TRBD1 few CSSRQGAMTPLHF TGCAGTTCCCGACAGGGGGCTATGACACCCCTCCACTTT
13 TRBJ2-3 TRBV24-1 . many CATSEDGTDTQYF TGTGCCACCAGTGAAGATGGGACAGATACGCAGTATTTT
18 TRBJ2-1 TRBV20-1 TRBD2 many CSALPPSGTSAFYNEQFF TGCAGTGCCCTTCCACCCTCCGGGACTAGCGCTTTCTACAATGAGCAGTTCTTC
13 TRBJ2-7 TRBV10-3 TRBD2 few CAIMGGDSYEQYF TGTGCCATCATGGGGGGGGACTCCTACGAGCAGTACTTC
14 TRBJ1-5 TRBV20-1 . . CSARTGDIGQPQHF TGCAGTGCACGCACCGGGGATATAGGCCAGCCCCAGCATTTT
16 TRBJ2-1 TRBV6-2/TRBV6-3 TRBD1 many CASSYSPGQGAGEQFF TGTGCCAGCAGTTACTCGCCGGGACAGGGGGCGGGAGAGCAGTTCTTC
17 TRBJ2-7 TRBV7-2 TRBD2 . CASSSRRTSGLSYEQYF TGTGCCAGCAGCTCCCGACGGACTAGCGGACTCTCCTACGAGCAGTACTTC
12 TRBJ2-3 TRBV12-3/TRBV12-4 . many CASSFRGGNEYF TGTGCCAGCAGTTTTAGGGGGGGAAACGAGTATTTT
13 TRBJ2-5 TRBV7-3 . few CASSLAIGETQYF TGTGCCAGCAGTCTTGCTATCGGGGAGACCCAGTACTTC
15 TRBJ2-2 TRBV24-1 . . CATSDAGPVTGELFF TGTGCCACCAGTGATGCGGGACCGGTCACCGGGGAGCTGTTTTTT
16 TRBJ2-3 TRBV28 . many CASSSRTGEVTDTQYF TGTGCCAGCAGTAGCCGGACCGGGGAGGTCACAGATACGCAGTATTTT
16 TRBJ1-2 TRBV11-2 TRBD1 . CASSPNRDRLNYGYTF TGTGCCAGCAGCCCGAACCGGGACAGGTTGAATTATGGCTACACCTTC
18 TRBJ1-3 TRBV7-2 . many CASSLGDPGARKGNTIYF TGTGCCAGCAGCTTAGGGGATCCTGGGGCGAGAAAAGGAAACACCATATATTTT
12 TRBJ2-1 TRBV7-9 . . CASSFTGEEQFF TGTGCCAGCAGCTTTACGGGGGAGGAGCAGTTCTTC
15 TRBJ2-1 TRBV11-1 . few CASSFPGQRLGEQFF TGTGCCAGCAGCTTCCCGGGACAACGGCTCGGCGAGCAGTTCTTC
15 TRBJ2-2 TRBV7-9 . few CASSLQPGNTGELFF TGTGCCAGCAGCCTACAACCAGGGAACACCGGGGAGCTGTTTTTT
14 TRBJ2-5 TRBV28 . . CASSAYTIQETQYF TGTGCCAGCAGTGCCTACACGATCCAAGAGACCCAGTACTTC